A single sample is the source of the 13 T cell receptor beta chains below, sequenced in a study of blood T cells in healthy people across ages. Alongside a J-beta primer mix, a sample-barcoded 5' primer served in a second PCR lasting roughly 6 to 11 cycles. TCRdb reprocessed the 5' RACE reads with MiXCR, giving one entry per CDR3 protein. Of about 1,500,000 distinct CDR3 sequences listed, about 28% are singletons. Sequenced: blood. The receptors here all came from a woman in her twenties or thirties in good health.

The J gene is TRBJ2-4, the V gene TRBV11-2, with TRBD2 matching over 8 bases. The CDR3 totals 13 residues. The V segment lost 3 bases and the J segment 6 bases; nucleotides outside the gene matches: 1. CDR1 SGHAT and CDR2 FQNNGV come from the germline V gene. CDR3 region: CASSFGGGNIQYF. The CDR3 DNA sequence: TGTGCCAGCAGCTTCGGGGGGGGAAACATTCAGTACTTC.

CDR3 in DNA: TGTGCCAGCAGCGCGGGACCGCCTAGCACAGATACGCAGTATTTT. Its protein is CASSAGPPSTDTQYF. The V and J genes are TRBV11-3 and TRBJ2-3, with a tentative D call TRBD2 (6 bases). CDR3 size: 15 residues. The V gene's germline CDR1 is SGHNT and CDR2 YENEEA. V gave up 5 bases and J gave up 0 bases, with 12 bases separating them.

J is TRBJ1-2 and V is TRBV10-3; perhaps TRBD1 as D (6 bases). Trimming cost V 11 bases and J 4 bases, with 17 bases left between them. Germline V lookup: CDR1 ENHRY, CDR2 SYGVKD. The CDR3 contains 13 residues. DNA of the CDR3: TGTGCCGCGCTAAAGGGGGAGATCTATGGCTACACCTTC. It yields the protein CAALKGEIYGYTF.

For the CDR3, the DNA is TGTGCCAGCAGCTCCTATCCGGGCTACGAGCAGTACTTC. It specifies CASSSYPGYEQYF. The chain combines TRBV7-6 with TRBJ2-7; D unclear. V gave up 4 bases and J gave up 3 bases, with 10 bases separating them. Germline values: CDR1 SGHVS, CDR2 FNYEAQ. CDR3 length: 13 residues.

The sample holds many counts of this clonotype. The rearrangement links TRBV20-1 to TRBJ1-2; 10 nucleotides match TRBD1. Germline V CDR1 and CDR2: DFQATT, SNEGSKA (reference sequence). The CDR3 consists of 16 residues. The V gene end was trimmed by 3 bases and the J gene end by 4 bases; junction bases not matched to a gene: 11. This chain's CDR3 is CSASRPTGQGIYGYTF. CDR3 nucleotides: TGCAGTGCTAGTAGACCTACGGGACAGGGGATCTATGGCTACACCTTC.

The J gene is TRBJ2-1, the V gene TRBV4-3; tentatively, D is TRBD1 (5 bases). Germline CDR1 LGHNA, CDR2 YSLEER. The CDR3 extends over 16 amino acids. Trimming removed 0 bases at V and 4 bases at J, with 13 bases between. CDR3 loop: CASSQEGASEYNEQFF. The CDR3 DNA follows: TGCGCCAGCAGCCAAGAAGGGGCATCGGAGTACAATGAGCAGTTCTTC.

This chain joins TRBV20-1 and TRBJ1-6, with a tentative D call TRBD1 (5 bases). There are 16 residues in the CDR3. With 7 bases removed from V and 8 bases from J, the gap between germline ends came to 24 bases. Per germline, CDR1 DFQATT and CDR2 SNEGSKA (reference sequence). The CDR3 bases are TGCAGTGGAAAGGCGGGACTCATGAGATCGGATTCACCCCTCCACTTT. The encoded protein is CSGKAGLMRSDSPLHF.

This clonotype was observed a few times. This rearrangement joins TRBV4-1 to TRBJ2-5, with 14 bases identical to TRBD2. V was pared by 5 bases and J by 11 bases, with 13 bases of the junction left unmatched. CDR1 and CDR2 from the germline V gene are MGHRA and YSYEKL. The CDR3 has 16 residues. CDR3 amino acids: CASSKSGLAGVNEQYF. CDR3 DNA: TGCGCCAGCAGCAAGTCGGGACTAGCGGGGGTCAATGAGCAGTACTTC.

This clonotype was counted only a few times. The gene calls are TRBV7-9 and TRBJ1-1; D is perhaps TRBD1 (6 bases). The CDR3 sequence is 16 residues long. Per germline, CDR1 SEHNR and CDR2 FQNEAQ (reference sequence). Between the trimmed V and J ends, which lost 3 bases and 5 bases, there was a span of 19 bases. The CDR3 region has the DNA TGTGCCAGCAGCTTGACGCTGGGGGCAGGGCAGACTGAAGCTTTCTTT. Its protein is CASSLTLGAGQTEAFF. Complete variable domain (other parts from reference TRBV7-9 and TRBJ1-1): DTGVSQNPRHKITKRGQNVTFRCDPISEHNRLYWYRQTLGQGPEFLTYFQNEAQLEKSRLLSDRFSAERPKGSFSTLEIQRTEQGDSAMYLCASSLTLGAGQTEAFFGQGTRLTVV.

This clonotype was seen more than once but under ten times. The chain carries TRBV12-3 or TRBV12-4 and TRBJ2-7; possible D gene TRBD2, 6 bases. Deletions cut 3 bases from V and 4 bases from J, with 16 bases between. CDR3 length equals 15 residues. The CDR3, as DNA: TGTGCCAGCAGTTTGGCCCTGGGGAGGACTTACGAGCAGTACTTC. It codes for CASSLALGRTYEQYF.

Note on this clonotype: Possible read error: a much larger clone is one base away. The CDR3 DNA is TGTGCCACCAGCAGAGAAGCCCTCGGTCAGCAGTTCTTC. It specifies CATSREALGQQFF. The chain carries TRBV15 and TRBJ2-1, with D uncertain. Germline V gene data show CDR1 as LNHNV and CDR2 as YYDKDF (reference sequence). V was shortened by 0 bases and J by 11 bases, with 11 bases between the two germline ends. This CDR3 is built from 13 residues.

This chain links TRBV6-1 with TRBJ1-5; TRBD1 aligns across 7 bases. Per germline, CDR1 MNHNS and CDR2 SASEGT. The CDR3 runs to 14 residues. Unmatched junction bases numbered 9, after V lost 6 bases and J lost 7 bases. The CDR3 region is CASSHNDRDQPQHF. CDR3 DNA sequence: TGTGCCAGCAGCCACAACGACAGGGACCAGCCCCAGCATTTT.

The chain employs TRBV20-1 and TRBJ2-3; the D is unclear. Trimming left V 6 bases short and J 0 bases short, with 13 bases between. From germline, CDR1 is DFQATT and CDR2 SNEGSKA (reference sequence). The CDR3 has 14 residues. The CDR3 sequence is CSAVGDSSTDTQYF. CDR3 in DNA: TGCAGTGCCGTAGGAGATAGTAGCACAGATACGCAGTATTTT.